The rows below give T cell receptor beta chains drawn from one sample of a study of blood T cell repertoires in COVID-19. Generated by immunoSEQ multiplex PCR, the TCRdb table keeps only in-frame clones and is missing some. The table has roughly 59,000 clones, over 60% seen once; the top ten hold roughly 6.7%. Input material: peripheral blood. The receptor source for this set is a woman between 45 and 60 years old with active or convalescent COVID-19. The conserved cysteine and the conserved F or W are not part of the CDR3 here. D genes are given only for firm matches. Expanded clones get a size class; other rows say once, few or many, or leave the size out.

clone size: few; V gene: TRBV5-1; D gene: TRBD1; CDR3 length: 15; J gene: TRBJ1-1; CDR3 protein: ASSSSGTGGLSTEAF
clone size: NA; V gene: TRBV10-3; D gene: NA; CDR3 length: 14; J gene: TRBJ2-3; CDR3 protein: AISESPSSSTDTQY
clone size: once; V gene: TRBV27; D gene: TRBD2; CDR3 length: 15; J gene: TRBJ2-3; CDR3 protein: ASSGWTSGGFTDTQY
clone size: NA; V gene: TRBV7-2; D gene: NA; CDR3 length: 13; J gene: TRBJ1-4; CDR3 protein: ASSLAGGANEKLF
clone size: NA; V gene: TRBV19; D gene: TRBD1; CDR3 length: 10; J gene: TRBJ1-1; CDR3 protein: ASSEQGARAF
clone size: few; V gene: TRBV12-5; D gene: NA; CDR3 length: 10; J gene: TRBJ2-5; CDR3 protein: ASGLVGETQY
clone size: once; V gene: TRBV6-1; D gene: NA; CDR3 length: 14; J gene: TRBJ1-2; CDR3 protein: ASGAPYRIANYGYT
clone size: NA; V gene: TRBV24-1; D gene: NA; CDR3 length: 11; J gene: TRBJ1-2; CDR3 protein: ATSDQRGWGYT
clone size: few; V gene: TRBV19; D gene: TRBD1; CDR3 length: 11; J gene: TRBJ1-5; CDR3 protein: ASQDRGGQPQH
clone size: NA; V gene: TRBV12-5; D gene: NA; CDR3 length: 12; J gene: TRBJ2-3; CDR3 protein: ASGLRLITDTQY
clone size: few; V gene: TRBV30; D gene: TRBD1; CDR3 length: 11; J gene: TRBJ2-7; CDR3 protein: AWSTGQGVEQY
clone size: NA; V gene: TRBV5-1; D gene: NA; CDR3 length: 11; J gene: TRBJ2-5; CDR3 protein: ASSLAQQETQY
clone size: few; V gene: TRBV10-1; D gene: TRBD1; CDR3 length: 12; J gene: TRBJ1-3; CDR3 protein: ARAGGQSGNTIY
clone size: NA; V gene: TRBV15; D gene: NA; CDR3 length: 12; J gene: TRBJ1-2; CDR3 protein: ATSREGRGLGYT
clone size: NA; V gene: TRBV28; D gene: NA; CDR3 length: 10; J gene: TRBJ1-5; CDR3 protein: ASRGSNQPQH
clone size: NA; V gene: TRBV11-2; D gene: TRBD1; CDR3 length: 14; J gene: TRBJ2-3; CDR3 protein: ASSSARQGVQNTQY
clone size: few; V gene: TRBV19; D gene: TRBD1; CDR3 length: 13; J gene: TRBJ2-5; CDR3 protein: ASSPGGQGVKTQY
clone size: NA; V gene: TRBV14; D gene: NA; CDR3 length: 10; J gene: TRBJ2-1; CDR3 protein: ASSQGSWEQF
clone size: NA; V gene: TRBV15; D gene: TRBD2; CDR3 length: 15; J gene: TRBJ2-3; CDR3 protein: ATSLGAPGLATDTQY
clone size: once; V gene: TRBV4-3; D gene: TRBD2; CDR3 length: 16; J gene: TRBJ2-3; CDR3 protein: ASSHGGRVGRGTDTQY
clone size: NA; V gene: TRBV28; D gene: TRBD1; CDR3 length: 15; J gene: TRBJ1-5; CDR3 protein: ASSFGPTGGAGQPQH
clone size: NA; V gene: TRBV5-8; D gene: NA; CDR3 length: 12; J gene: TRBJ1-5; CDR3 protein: ASSLTGNYQPQH